These 5 T cell receptor beta chains were sequenced from one sample in a study of shared clonotypes between healthy human individuals. TCRdb's copy holds only in-frame clones and misses some; the assay was immunoSEQ multiplex PCR. This sample has 2 million to 2.5 million clones, with around 92% found just once. The sequencing input was naive CD4+ T cells from PBMCs. Subset here: CD45RA+ positively selected. These TCRs come from a man in his late teens or twenties in good health. Some clones in this sample may be carry-over from other donors' samples.

This chain connects TRBV29-1 to TRBJ1-1; 8 bases fit TRBD1. This CDR3 comprises 13 residues. The germline V gene has CDR1 SQVTM and CDR2 ANQGSEA. The V and J ends lost 3 bases and 6 bases, in that order; junction bases with no gene match: 6. Here the CDR3 DNA reads TGCAGCGTTGATCAGGGGGCGAGGGCTGAAGCTTTCTTT. Translated: CSVDQGARAEAFF.

The chain links TRBV6-6 to TRBJ2-2; D possibly corresponds to TRBD2 (7 bases). CDR3 length: 16 amino acids. The germline V and J ends were trimmed by 7 bases and 0 bases, with 15 bases remaining between them. CDR1 and CDR2 from the germline V gene are MNHNY and SVGAGI (reference sequence). The CDR3 loop is CASTWGGAPNTGELFF. CDR3 in DNA: TGTGCCAGCACCTGGGGGGGGGCGCCGAACACCGGGGAGCTGTTTTTT.

The rearrangement joins TRBV5-1 to TRBJ2-2; TRBD1 matches 7 bases. Germline assignment: CDR1 SGHRS and CDR2 YFSETQ. The CDR3 has 15 residues. V shed 0 bases, J shed 4 bases, and the junction held 3 bases outside the gene matches. The CDR3 nucleotides read TGCGCCAGCAGCTTGGCCAGGGGGTCCACCGGGGAGCTGTTTTTT. It specifies CASSLARGSTGELFF. The whole variable domain, remainder taken from reference TRBV5-1 and TRBJ2-2, is KAGVTQTPRYLIKTRGQQVTLSCSPISGHRSVSWYQQTPGQGLQFLFEYFSETQRNKGNFPGRFSGRQFSNSRSEMNVSTLELGDSALYLCASSLARGSTGELFFGEGSRLTVL.

This sequence joins TRBV15 and TRBJ2-1; 9 bases fit TRBD2. CDR1 and CDR2 (germline): LNHNV, YYDKDF (reference sequence). Trimming at V came to 0 bases and at J to 8 bases, leaving 8 bases not matched to a gene. The CDR3 contains 16 residues. The CDR3: CATSRDLVAGVDEQFF. The CDR3 nucleotides are TGTGCCACCAGCAGAGATTTGGTAGCGGGAGTCGATGAGCAGTTCTTC. The full variable domain, rest sourced from reference TRBV15 and TRBJ2-1, is DAMVIQNPRYQVTQFGKPVTLSCSQTLNHNVMYWYQQKSSQAPKLLFHYYDKDFNNEADTPDNFQSRRPNTSFCFLDIRSPGLGDTAMYLCATSRDLVAGVDEQFFGPGTRLTVL.

The table lists this clone with a count of one. The chain carries TRBV4-1 and TRBJ1-1; D remains unclear. Germline CDR1 reads MGHRA; CDR2 reads YSYEKL. The CDR3 spans 14 residues. Deletions cut 5 bases from V and 3 bases from J, with 13 bases between. CDR3 bases: TGCGCCAGCAGCGTGACCCCTGGGGACACTGAAGCTTTCTTT. The encoded protein is CASSVTPGDTEAFF.